The 24 T cell receptor beta chains listed next were all sequenced from one sample in a study of blood T cells in healthy people across ages. With a J-beta primer mix and a sample-barcoded 5' primer, a second PCR ran about 6 to 11 cycles. One entry per CDR3 protein, called by TCRdb with MiXCR from the 5' RACE reads. Of 550,000 to 650,000 distinct CDR3 sequences listed, around 27% are singletons. These data are also associated with another study on T cells of mothers and their children.

The sample comprised blood. These receptors all come from a boy aged 2 to 9 in good health.

The chain employs TRBV7-9 and TRBJ2-5, with no clear D. The J call may be faulty, since TRBJ2-7 better matches the DNA end. Germline values: CDR1 SEHNR, CDR2 FQNEAQ (reference sequence). The CDR3 loop spans 14 amino acids. CDR3 sequence (DNA): TGTGCCAGCAGCTTCCCCACAAGCACCTACGAGCAGTACTTC. Protein product: CASSFPTSTYEQYF.

This clonotype was observed a few times. The chain joins TRBV6-2 or TRBV6-3 to TRBJ2-5; 7 bases align to TRBD2. The J call could be wrong; TRBJ2-7 is a better fit for the DNA end. Looked up from germline, CDR1 is MNHEY and CDR2 is SVGEGT. The CDR3 sequence is 16 residues long. The CDR3 sequence: CASREHPPGLLYEQYF. CDR3 DNA sequence: TGTGCCAGCAGAGAGCACCCTCCGGGACTACTCTACGAGCAGTACTTC.

V is TRBV14 and J is TRBJ2-2, with 10 bases that match TRBD1. The CDR3 is made up of 16 amino acids. Germline V gene sequence: CDR1 SGHDN, CDR2 FVKESK. After removal of 4 bases from V and 7 bases from J, the junction contained 9 bases not matched to a gene. CDR3 in amino acids: CASSLPGQGVDGELFF. The CDR3 DNA is TGTGCCAGCAGCCTTCCCGGACAGGGGGTAGACGGGGAGCTGTTTTTT.

The chain has TRBV18 and TRBJ2-3; D remains ambiguous. The length of the CDR3 is 17 residues. The germline gives CDR1 KGHSH, CDR2 LQKENI. V lost 5 bases and J lost 4, with 22 bases in between. The CDR3 nucleotides read TGTGCCAGCTCAACCACTATCTCTCGGGCTATCCCAGATACGCAGTATTTT. This codes for CASSTTISRAIPDTQYF.

This chain links TRBV20-1 with TRBJ2-4; 9 nucleotides align to TRBD1. V dropped 5 bases and J dropped 9; count of bases not matched to a gene: 11. The CDR3 sequence is 14 residues long. Germline V gene lookup returns CDR1 DFQATT and CDR2 SNEGSKA (reference sequence). This chain's CDR3 is CSAGNRDREVIQYF. The CDR3 bases are TGCAGTGCTGGGAACCGGGACAGGGAGGTCATTCAGTACTTC.

This rearrangement joins TRBV20-1 to TRBJ2-2; TRBD2 matches 8 bases. This CDR3 contains 15 residues. The V gene's germline CDR1 is DFQATT and CDR2 SNEGSKA (reference sequence). The ends lost 4 bases at V and 6 bases at J; junction bases unmatched: 10. The CDR3 reads CSATRGGGHPGELFF. The CDR3 DNA reads as TGCAGTGCTACCCGCGGCGGGGGGCACCCCGGGGAGCTGTTTTTT.

This clonotype was counted a single time. V is TRBV10-3 and J is TRBJ1-3; 9 positions match TRBD1. Germline loops: CDR1 ENHRY, CDR2 SYGVKD. J was trimmed by 7 bases and V by 7 bases; bases with no gene match: 8. The CDR3 contains 14 residues. CDR3 nucleotides: TGTGCCATCAAAGGGACAGGGCCGGAGAACACCATATATTTT. Its protein product is CAIKGTGPENTIYF.

This chain connects TRBV27 to TRBJ2-5; 8 nucleotides line up with TRBD2. Judging by the DNA end, TRBJ2-7 fits better; the J call may be wrong. This CDR3 region has 14 residues. Germline assignment: CDR1 MNHEY and CDR2 SMNVEV (reference sequence). CDR3 sequence reads: CASSLTSGGGEQYF. DNA of the CDR3: TGTGCCAGCAGTTTAACGAGCGGGGGAGGCGAGCAGTACTTC.

Only a few counts were recorded for this clonotype. This sequence joins TRBV4-2 and TRBJ1-6; possibly TRBD1 for D (6 bases). This CDR3 comprises 16 residues. Trimming removed 4 bases from V and 8 bases from J, with 18 bases in between. Germline CDR1 and CDR2: LGHNA and YNFKEQ. The CDR3 sequence: CASSLSRGQGDSPLHF. DNA for the CDR3: TGTGCCAGCAGCCTCTCTCGGGGGCAGGGAGATTCACCCCTCCACTTT.

This chain's CDR3 is CASSNRLAGEPWGSEQYF. The DNA for the CDR3 is TGTGCCAGCAGCAACAGACTAGCGGGAGAGCCTTGGGGGAGCGAGCAGTACTTC. The gene calls are TRBV6-1 and TRBJ2-5, with 12 bases fitting TRBD2. TRBJ2-7 explains the end of the DNA better; the J call may be wrong. This CDR3 is 18 amino acids long. CDR1 MNHNS and CDR2 SASEGT come from the germline V gene.

The V call is TRBV5-1, the J call TRBJ2-7, with 9 bases that match TRBD2. CDR3 length: 14 residues. The germline V gene encodes CDR1 SGHRS and CDR2 YFSETQ. V gave up 4 bases and J gave up 2 bases; unmatched junction bases: 4. CDR3 sequence reads: CASSASGVPYEQYF. The CDR3 bases are TGCGCCAGCAGCGCTAGCGGGGTACCCTACGAGCAGTACTTC. Supplemented by reference TRBV5-1 and TRBJ2-7, the full variable domain reads KAGVTQTPRYLIKTRGQQVTLSCSPISGHRSVSWYQQTPGQGLQFLFEYFSETQRNKGNFPGRFSGRQFSNSRSEMNVSTLELGDSALYLCASSASGVPYEQYFGPGTRLTVT.

This clonotype has more than one count but fewer than ten. The rearrangement links TRBV5-1 to TRBJ1-2; D is undetermined. CDR3 size: 13 residues. The V end lost 7 bases, the J end lost 3 bases, and 13 bases lay between the germline ends. CDR1 SGHRS and CDR2 YFSETQ come from the germline V gene. This CDR3 reads CASSLEEHYGYTF. CDR3 DNA: TGCGCCAGCTCCCTGGAGGAACACTATGGCTACACCTTC.

Only a few counts were recorded for this clonotype. This chain uses TRBV20-1 with TRBJ2-7, with 16 bases identical to TRBD2. Germline V gene lookup returns CDR1 DFQATT and CDR2 SNEGSKA (reference sequence). CDR3 length: 15 residues. V trimming: 6 bases; J trimming: 7 bases; junction bases outside the gene matches: 9. The CDR3 coding sequence is TGCAGTGCCCCGGGACTAGCGGGAGGGCCATGGGAGCAGTACTTC. Amino acids: CSAPGLAGGPWEQYF.

This clonotype came up a few times. The rearrangement links TRBV29-1 to TRBJ1-2, with 8 bases identical to TRBD1. CDR3 length: 13 residues. Trimming cost V 4 bases and J 4 bases; bases outside gene matches: 5. The germline CDR1 and CDR2 sequences are SQVTM and ANQGSEA. The chain's CDR3 is CSVGRTGSYGYTF. DNA for the CDR3: TGCAGCGTTGGCAGGACAGGGAGCTATGGCTACACCTTC. The full variable domain, completed using reference TRBV29-1 and TRBJ1-2, is SAVISQKPSRDICQRGTSLTIQCQVDSQVTMMFWYRQQPGQSLTLIATANQGSEATYESGFVIDKFPISRPNLTFSTLTVSNMSPEDSSIYLCSVGRTGSYGYTFGSGTRLTVV.

This clonotype has just a few counts. The V gene is TRBV7-9, the J gene TRBJ2-1; D remains unclear. Per the germline V gene, CDR1 is SEHNR and CDR2 is FQNEAQ (reference sequence). V was cut by 0 bases and J by 2 bases, with 8 bases left in between. The CDR3 length is 15 residues. The CDR3 coding sequence is TGTGCCAGCAGCTTAGCGGGCAGTACCTACAATGAGCAGTTCTTC. It is translated as CASSLAGSTYNEQFF.

Comments on this clonotype: At one end the junction does not follow the germline gene, possibly because of a read error. This chain uses TRBV12-3 or TRBV12-4 with TRBJ2-7, with a tentative D call TRBD1 (6 bases). CDR3 length equals 17 residues. The CDR3 loop is CASSPLWNRDKSYERYF. CDR3 bases: TGTGCCAGCAGTCCCCTATGGAACCGGGACAAGTCCTACGAGCGGTACTTC.

The CDR3 here is CASRGGASYEQYF. DNA for the CDR3: TGTGCCAGCCGGGGGGGGGCCTCCTACGAGCAGTACTTC. The rearrangement uses TRBV6-6 and TRBJ2-7; TRBD2 agrees at 8 bases. Germline V CDR1 and CDR2: MNHNY, SVGAGI (reference sequence). The junction had 3 bases not matched to a gene; V was cut back by 8 bases and J by 0 bases. The CDR3 sequence is 13 residues long.

This clonotype was counted only a few times. This chain uses TRBV5-1 with TRBJ1-3, with 7 positions matching TRBD1. This CDR3 contains 18 residues. Germline-derived CDR1 and CDR2 are SGHRS and YFSETQ. Trimming removed 2 bases from V and 0 bases from J; junction bases left unmatched: 11. For the CDR3, the DNA is TGCGCCAGCAGCTTAATCCCGGGACAGCCCTTCTCTGGAAACACCATATATTTT. Protein: CASSLIPGQPFSGNTIYF.

This clonotype was detected a few times. V usage is TRBV11-2 and J usage is TRBJ2-5; 13 bases map to TRBD2. The J call is in doubt because the DNA end fits TRBJ2-1 better. The CDR3 sequence is 17 residues long. Per germline, CDR1 SGHAT and CDR2 FQNNGV. CDR3: CASSLLSGLAGADEQFF. The CDR3 DNA is TGTGCCAGCAGCTTATTAAGCGGACTAGCGGGAGCCGATGAGCAGTTCTTC.

The chain couples TRBV6-5 to TRBJ1-1; weak D call: TRBD1 (5 bases). V was trimmed by 11 bases and J by 4 bases, leaving 14 bases between them. Germline V gives CDR1 MNHEY, CDR2 SVGAGI. The CDR3 loop spans 12 amino acids. CDR3 nucleotide sequence: TGTGCCTCCTTGGGGGAAAGCACTGAAGCTTTCTTT. Its translation is CASLGESTEAFF.

The V gene is TRBV24-1, the J gene TRBJ2-1; D not certain. V was cut by 1 base and J by 3 bases, with 3 bases left in between. The germline V gene encodes CDR1 KGHDR and CDR2 SFDVKD. This CDR3 comprises 13 residues. This CDR3 is CATSDFGYNEQFF. The CDR3 DNA sequence: TGTGCCACCAGTGATTTTGGCTACAATGAGCAGTTCTTC.

This clonotype was detected only a few times. Mismatch with germline at one junction end may stem from a read error. V gene TRBV7-9 combines with J gene TRBJ2-1; D is unclear. Germline CDR1 SEHNR, CDR2 FQNEAQ (reference sequence). CDR3 size: 11 residues. The CDR3 sequence: CASKASNEQFF. The DNA of the CDR3 is TGTGCCAGCAAGGCCTCCAATGAACAGTTCTTC.

This clonotype occurred a few times. The J gene is TRBJ2-7, the V gene TRBV3-1; D could derive from TRBD1 or TRBD2 (5 bases each). Matching the DNA end better, TRBJ2-1 makes the J call doubtful. Germline V gene lookup returns CDR1 LGHDT and CDR2 YNNKEL (reference sequence). CDR3 length: 16 residues. CDR3 protein: CASSHPGTSLYNEQFF. CDR3 in DNA: TGTGCCAGCAGCCATCCCGGGACCAGCCTCTACAATGAGCAGTTCTTC.

This chain links TRBV2 with TRBJ2-1, with 8 bases fitting TRBD1. V was pared by 6 bases and J by 3 bases, with 4 bases of the junction left unmatched. This CDR3 region has 14 residues. Germline CDR1 reads SNHLY; CDR2 reads FYNNEI. The CDR3 reads CASSQQGDYNEQFF. The CDR3 coding sequence is TGTGCCAGCAGCCAACAGGGGGACTACAATGAGCAGTTCTTC.